The 18 T cell receptor beta chains below were found in one sample sequenced in a study of PD-L1 blockade in urothelial cancer. Only in-frame clones appear in the TCRdb table, and some are missing; sequencing was by immunoSEQ multiplex PCR. The table lists some 71,000 clones, less than 90% of them singletons, with roughly 3.4% in the top ten. The material was PBMCs, obtained around atezolizumab (anti-PD-L1) treatment. These receptors were obtained from a man between 60 and 70 years old with urothelial cancer.

V and J are TRBV2 and TRBJ1-4; maybe TRBD1 (5 bases). This CDR3 has 13 residues. V was pared by 6 bases and J by 4 bases, with 9 bases between. Germline loops: CDR1 SNHLY, CDR2 FYNNEI. The CDR3 protein is CASSWTHNEKLFF. In nucleotides, the CDR3 is TGTGCCAGCAGCTGGACACATAATGAAAAACTGTTTTTT.

The chain has TRBV7-9 and TRBJ2-7, with D perhaps matching TRBD1 (6 bases). Germline V gives CDR1 SEHNR, CDR2 FQNEAQ (reference sequence). The CDR3 is made up of 13 amino acids. V lost 1 base to trimming and J lost 7 bases, with 11 bases between them. This chain's CDR3 is CASSLGPTGEQYF. CDR3 coding DNA: TGTGCCAGCAGCTTAGGCCCAACAGGGGAGCAGTACTTC.

The gene calls are TRBV19 and TRBJ2-3; D gene ambiguous. V was clipped by 3 bases and J by 4 bases, with 8 bases between them. The germline V gene has CDR1 LNHDA and CDR2 SQIVND (reference sequence). The CDR3 totals 13 residues. CDR3 sequence (DNA): TGTGCCAGTAGTATTATTCCGGCAGATACGCAGTATTTT. The encoded protein is CASSIIPADTQYF.

This clone was seen a handful of times. The chain carries TRBV19 and TRBJ1-4, with 8 bases lining up with TRBD1. J was trimmed by 3 bases and V by 6 bases; bases with no gene match: 9. The CDR3 totals 16 residues. CDR1 LNHDA and CDR2 SQIVND come from the germline V gene (reference sequence). The CDR3 protein is CASSGAQGESNEKLFF. CDR3 coding DNA: TGTGCCAGTAGCGGGGCACAGGGGGAGTCTAATGAAAAACTGTTTTTT.

The chain recombines TRBV19 with TRBJ1-5, with TRBD1 as a possible D gene (5 bases). CDR3 length: 13 residues. Per germline, CDR1 LNHDA and CDR2 SQIVND (reference sequence). The germline V and J ends were trimmed by 7 bases and 3 bases, with 10 bases remaining between them. The CDR3 nucleotides are TGTGCCAGTAAGGAGGGGTACAATCAGCCCCAGCATTTT. Its protein product is CASKEGYNQPQHF.

This chain links TRBV7-6 with TRBJ2-2, with D unclear. V dropped 2 bases and J dropped 0 bases, with 10 bases sitting between them. Germline lookup yields CDR1 SGHVS and CDR2 FNYEAQ. CDR3 length: 16 amino acids. This chain's CDR3 is CASSLSSQTNTGELFF. In nucleotides, the CDR3 is TGTGCCAGCAGCTTATCCTCCCAGACGAACACCGGGGAGCTGTTTTTT.

The J gene is TRBJ2-3, the V gene TRBV27, with TRBD2 identical over 9 bases. Germline CDR1 is MNHEY and CDR2 is SMNVEV (reference sequence). V shed 0 bases and J 4 bases; nucleotides not matched to a gene: 5. This CDR3 comprises 16 residues. CDR3 DNA sequence: TGTGCCAGCAGTTTATCGATTAGCGGGAGACCAGATACGCAGTATTTT. Amino acids: CASSLSISGRPDTQYF.

V usage is TRBV4-2 and J usage is TRBJ1-5; 9 nucleotides match TRBD1. With V trimmed by 0 bases and J by 3 bases, 3 bases remained unmatched. The CDR3 consists of 16 residues. Germline lookup yields CDR1 LGHNA and CDR2 YNFKEQ. The CDR3 loop is CASSQDGDRVNQPQHF. The CDR3, as DNA: TGTGCCAGCAGCCAAGACGGGGACAGGGTCAATCAGCCCCAGCATTTT.

This chain links TRBV6-5 with TRBJ2-7; a weak D match, TRBD1 (7 bases). The length of the CDR3 is 15 residues. V was trimmed by 0 bases and J by 4 bases, leaving 13 bases between them. Germline V CDR1 and CDR2: MNHEY, SVGAGI. The CDR3 DNA reads as TGTGCCAGCAGTTACTCGATTCAGGGGGGTTACGAGCAGTACTTC. Translating gives CASSYSIQGGYEQYF.

This chain's CDR3 is CSFGQGDRVPQYF. DNA of the CDR3: TGCAGCTTCGGACAGGGAGATAGGGTACCGCAGTATTTT. V and J are TRBV29-1 and TRBJ2-3; 8 positions match TRBD1. CDR1 is SQVTM, CDR2 ANQGSEA, per germline. The V and J ends lost 8 bases and 10 bases, in that order; junction bases with no gene match: 14. The CDR3 is 13 amino acids.

J is TRBJ2-7 and V is TRBV2, with 15 bases aligning to TRBD2. V lost 7 bases, J lost 7 bases, and 2 bases stayed unmatched. There are 13 residues in the CDR3. Per the germline V gene, CDR1 is SNHLY and CDR2 is FYNNEI. CDR3 DNA sequence: TGTGCCAGCAAAGGGACTAGCGGGGGGGAGCAGTACTTC. It specifies CASKGTSGGEQYF.

V is TRBV19 and J is TRBJ1-1; 8 bases line up with TRBD1. The germline gives CDR1 LNHDA, CDR2 SQIVND (reference sequence). V shed 0 bases, J shed 4 bases, and the junction held 7 bases outside the gene matches. This CDR3 has 16 residues. The CDR3 DNA sequence: TGTGCCAGTAGTATAGAGGCCAGGGGGCTGGGCACTGAAGCTTTCTTT. Its protein product is CASSIEARGLGTEAFF.

This rearrangement joins TRBV10-1 to TRBJ1-2, with TRBD1 matching 12 bases. V was clipped by 3 bases and J by 8 bases; unmatched bases: 10. The CDR3 is made up of 16 amino acids. Germline V gene lookup returns CDR1 WNHNN and CDR2 SYGVQD (reference sequence). The CDR3 protein is CASSDSWDRGRQGYTF. CDR3 sequence (DNA): TGCGCCAGCAGTGATTCGTGGGACAGGGGGCGTCAAGGCTACACCTTC.

The CDR3, as DNA: TGTGCCAGCAGCGTAGAAGGACTAGGCAGCACAGATACGCAGTATTTT. This gives the protein CASSVEGLGSTDTQYF. V gene TRBV9 combines with J gene TRBJ2-3; 7 nucleotides line up with TRBD2. The germline V gene has CDR1 SGDLS and CDR2 YYNGEE. The ends lost 0 bases at V and 0 bases at J; junction bases unmatched: 4. The CDR3 loop spans 16 amino acids.

Written as DNA, the CDR3 is TGTGCCAGCAGTGAAGCTGGCCAGAACACTGAAGCTTTCTTT. Protein: CASSEAGQNTEAFF. The chain is built from TRBV6-1 and TRBJ1-1; D remains unclear. The V end was cut by 0 bases, the J end by 1 base, with 6 bases between. Looked up from germline, CDR1 is MNHNS and CDR2 is SASEGT. The CDR3 sequence is 14 residues long.

This clone was observed a handful of times. V gene TRBV28 combines with J gene TRBJ2-7; tentative D call: TRBD1 (6 bases). The germline V gene has CDR1 MDHEN and CDR2 SYDVKM. CDR3 length: 13 residues. V lost 2 bases to trimming and J lost 4 bases, with 9 bases between them. The CDR3 reads CASSLGDTYEQYF. The CDR3 region has the DNA TGTGCCAGCAGTTTAGGGGACACATACGAGCAGTACTTC.

This CDR3 is CAISDLPAGTRGNEQFF. For the CDR3, the DNA is TGTGCCATCAGTGACTTACCCGCCGGGACTAGAGGTAATGAGCAGTTCTTC. J is TRBJ2-1 and V is TRBV10-3, with 8 bases identical to TRBD2. CDR1 is ENHRY and CDR2 is SYGVKD in the germline V gene. The CDR3 covers 17 residues. J gave up 7 bases and V 3 bases, and 14 bases lay outside the gene matches.

This clone was seen a few times. The chain uses TRBV19 and TRBJ2-1, with D maybe TRBD1 (5 bases). Germline V CDR1 and CDR2: LNHDA, SQIVND (reference sequence). Trimming stripped 5 bases from V and 2 bases from J, with 10 bases between. There are 14 residues in the CDR3. CDR3 nucleotides: TGTGCCAGTAGTGGCAGGGTCACCTACAATGAGCAGTTCTTC. It encodes CASSGRVTYNEQFF.